This TCR beta chain came from a study of cytomegalovirus exposure and HLA in healthy donors. Study-wide findings and caveats: A list of more than 150 TCR beta chains associated with cytomegalovirus was given. Indistinguishable V segments such as TRBV6-2 and TRBV6-3 were excluded. TCR beta sequences reportedly predicted most subjects' HLA-A and HLA-B alleles accurately.

V lost 4 bases to trimming and J lost 7 bases; unmatched junction nucleotides: 13. The CDR3 loop spans 17 amino acids. Germline V gene sequence: CDR1 SGHNT, CDR2 YYREEE (reference sequence). With regard to this clone: Its antigen is undetermined.

It was with 60 Vbeta and 13 Jbeta primers that the PCR ran. Profiled with immunoSEQ multiplex PCR; TCRdb holds only in-frame clones, not every one. The sample includes 120,000 to 150,000 clones, around 75% seen only once; the top ten take 1.5% to 2%. This clonotype was sampled from a woman in her twenties or thirties in good health and CMV-seronegative. The chain recombines TRBV5-4 with TRBJ1-4, with 10 bases identical to TRBD1. Sequencing was done on a sample of PBMCs. The chain's CDR3 is CASSPAGQGLTFEKLFF. CDR3 nucleotide sequence: TGTGCCAGCAGCCCAGCGGGACAGGGGCTTACCTTTGAAAAACTGTTTTTT.